The present T cell receptor beta chain was sequenced within a study of control samples from healthy donors and cancer patients. CDR1 is LGHDT, CDR2 YNNKEL, per germline (reference sequence). The CDR3 has 15 residues. The V and J ends lost 1 base and 4 bases, in that order; junction bases with no gene match: 3. Data came from immunoSEQ multiplex PCR; TCRdb stores just in-frame clones and leaves some out. Here the sample spans about 55,000 clones, around 96% being singletons. Sequencing was performed on blood. This receptor was identified in a woman under 40 in good health. The rearrangement uses TRBV3-1 (or the pseudogene TRBV3-2) and TRBJ1-5; 8 bases align to TRBD1. In nucleotides, the CDR3 is TGTGCCAGCAGCCAAGGGACAGGGCCGAATCAGCCCCAGCATTTT. The encoded protein is CASSQGTGPNQPQHF.